This T cell receptor (beta chain) was identified during a study of glioma-infiltrating T cells after dendritic cell vaccination. Study at large: Autologous tumor lysate-pulsed dendritic cell vaccination was given between about 2003 and 2013.

Time point indicated: after dendritic cell vaccination, including at tumor progression/relapse. In germline, CDR1 is SGHRS, CDR2 YFSETQ. V was pared by 5 bases and J by 4 bases, with 7 bases of the junction left unmatched. This CDR3 spans 14 amino acids. Primers: 60 V beta forward and 13 J beta reverse. Data came from immunoSEQ multiplex PCR; TCRdb stores just in-frame clones and leaves some out. The table shows 9,500 to 13,000 clones, with roughly four fifths occurring only once. The TCR sequence derives from a human donor with glioblastoma. The sequencing here drew on blood, taken after dendritic cell vaccination. This chain links TRBV5-1 with TRBJ2-7; TRBD2 aligns across 9 bases. The CDR3 is CASSWTSVGYEQYF. CDR3 bases: TGCGCCAGCAGTTGGACTAGCGTCGGGTACGAGCAGTACTTC.